These 25 T cell receptor beta chains originate from one sample sequenced in a study of T cell responses to AZD1222 COVID-19 vaccine. Sequencing was performed with immunoSEQ multiplex PCR; in TCRdb, only in-frame clones are kept and a portion is missing. The sample lists about 110,000 clones, 88% occurring once. Sequenced here: peripheral blood, sampled on day 0 of MenACWY control vaccination. These TCRs come from an adult in good health.

The chain employs TRBV9 and TRBJ2-5; the match to TRBD1 covers 12 bases. The CDR3 totals 16 residues. J lost 5 bases, V lost 4 bases, and 9 bases had no gene match. Germline V gives CDR1 SGDLS, CDR2 YYNGEE. CDR3 protein: CASSPGDRGRRETQYF. For the CDR3, the DNA is TGTGCCAGCAGCCCAGGGGACAGGGGGCGAAGGGAGACCCAGTACTTC.

The chain joins TRBV6-6 to TRBJ1-4; D not resolved. The CDR3 runs to 12 residues. The V end was cut by 6 bases, the J end by 8 bases, with 10 bases between. CDR1 is MNHNY and CDR2 is SVGAGI in the germline V gene (reference sequence). For the CDR3, the DNA is TGTGCCAGCAGCTCCTCCTGGGAAAAACTGTTTTTT. It specifies CASSSSWEKLFF.

This clone was counted at least ten times. V and J are TRBV15 and TRBJ1-4, with TRBD1 as a possible D gene (6 bases). Germline V gene sequence: CDR1 LNHNV, CDR2 YYDKDF (reference sequence). This CDR3 is built from 15 residues. V was shortened by 0 bases and J by 7 bases, with 12 bases between the two germline ends. CDR3 region: CATSRDGGPSEKLFF. CDR3 in DNA: TGTGCCACCAGCAGAGACGGGGGGCCGAGTGAAAAACTGTTTTTT.

The J gene is TRBJ2-7, the V gene TRBV28; possible D gene TRBD2, 5 bases. The V end lost 3 bases, the J end lost 0 bases, and 9 bases lay between the germline ends. The germline V gene has CDR1 MDHEN and CDR2 SYDVKM. The CDR3 sequence is 14 residues long. The CDR3 DNA follows: TGTGCCAGCAGTTTCCGTGGGAGCTCCTACGAGCAGTACTTC. It yields the protein CASSFRGSSYEQYF.

The chain couples TRBV9 to TRBJ1-6; D gene unclear. Trimming removed 0 bases from V and 7 bases from J, with 8 bases in between. This CDR3 comprises 14 residues. Per the germline V gene, CDR1 is SGDLS and CDR2 is YYNGEE. CDR3 amino acids: CASSVEEGNSPLHF. CDR3 coding DNA: TGTGCCAGCAGCGTAGAGGAGGGAAATTCACCCCTCCACTTT.

The chain joins TRBV9 to TRBJ1-3; D is ambiguous. The CDR3 runs to 16 residues. Germline loops: CDR1 SGDLS, CDR2 YYNGEE. Deletions cut 3 bases from V and 4 bases from J, with 17 bases between. CDR3 in amino acids: CASSAPSPVPGNTIYF. The CDR3 coding sequence is TGTGCCAGCAGCGCCCCTTCGCCGGTTCCCGGAAACACCATATATTTT.

The V call is TRBV6-5, the J call TRBJ2-7; perhaps D is TRBD1 or TRBD2 (5 bases each). The germline gives CDR1 MNHEY, CDR2 SVGAGI. This CDR3 is 14 amino acids long. The ends were cut back, 5 bases at V and 2 bases at J, with 13 bases in the middle. The chain's CDR3 is CASSRDAYAYEQYF. CDR3 bases: TGTGCCAGCAGTAGGGACGCATATGCCTACGAGCAGTACTTC.

As DNA, the CDR3 is TGTGCCAGCAGCGATACCGGACTGATCACTAGGAGCTACACCTTC. This codes for CASSDTGLITRSYTF. The chain uses TRBV27 and TRBJ1-2, with no clear D. V dropped 6 bases and J dropped 9 bases, with 23 bases sitting between them. The CDR3 is made up of 15 amino acids. Germline V gene data show CDR1 as MNHEY and CDR2 as SMNVEV (reference sequence).

This clone came up once. The chain couples TRBV5-1 to TRBJ2-7; D could derive from TRBD1 or TRBD2 (5 bases each). This CDR3 comprises 14 residues. Germline values: CDR1 SGHRS, CDR2 YFSETQ. The V end was cut by 0 bases, the J end by 0 bases, with 7 bases between. The CDR3 here is CASSLAGASYEQYF. The CDR3 coding sequence is TGCGCCAGCAGCTTGGCCGGGGCCTCCTACGAGCAGTACTTC.

The V gene is TRBV27, the J gene TRBJ1-6; unclear D gene. Trimming shortened V by 7 bases and J by 7 bases, and 14 bases separated the two germline ends. Germline V gives CDR1 MNHEY, CDR2 SMNVEV (reference sequence). The CDR3 extends over 14 amino acids. CDR3 bases: TGTGCCAGCACTCCCGGTCCGAGGAATTCACCCCTCCACTTT. Protein product: CASTPGPRNSPLHF.

This clone was seen only a few times. The gene calls are TRBV27 and TRBJ2-7, with D unclear. CDR1 MNHEY and CDR2 SMNVEV come from the germline V gene (reference sequence). This CDR3 region has 14 residues. CDR3 DNA: TGTGCAGTCGCTGGCTTGGCGAATTGGGACGAGCAGTACTTC. This translates into CAVAGLANWDEQYF.

The CDR3 sequence: CASSPDRRINQPQHF. The CDR3 DNA reads as TGTGCCAGTAGTCCAGACCGACGGATCAATCAGCCCCAGCATTTT. The rearrangement links TRBV19 to TRBJ1-5; D is unclear. The CDR3 runs 15 residues. The germline V and J ends were trimmed by 5 bases and 3 bases, with 14 bases remaining between them. Germline V lookup: CDR1 LNHDA, CDR2 SQIVND (reference sequence).

The V and J genes are TRBV23-1 and TRBJ1-1, with TRBD1 identical over 8 bases. TRBV23-1 is given ORF status, its function remaining uncertain. This CDR3 spans 19 amino acids. The ends lost 0 bases at V and 1 base at J; junction bases unmatched: 13. The CDR3 loop reads CASSQSEARGRGENTEAFF. CDR3 bases: TGCGCCAGCAGTCAATCGGAGGCCAGGGGGCGCGGGGAGAACACTGAAGCTTTCTTT.

This CDR3 reads CASSATGGVTSREAFF. CDR3 coding DNA: TGTGCCAGTAGTGCAACAGGGGGCGTTACAAGTAGGGAAGCTTTCTTT. The rearrangement joins TRBV19 to TRBJ1-1; 9 nucleotides line up with TRBD1. Germline trimming cut 5 bases from V and 8 bases from J; bases unmatched to any gene: 15. This CDR3 is built from 16 residues. Germline V gene lookup returns CDR1 LNHDA and CDR2 SQIVND (reference sequence).

The chain employs TRBV28 and TRBJ2-5, with D unresolved. The CDR3 sequence is 16 residues long. Germline V gene data show CDR1 as MDHEN and CDR2 as SYDVKM. The V end lost 8 bases, the J end lost 2 bases, and 21 bases lay between the germline ends. CDR3 residues: CASSNPPTSPQETQYF. CDR3 sequence (DNA): TGTGCCAGCTCTAATCCCCCGACAAGTCCGCAAGAGACCCAGTACTTC.

The chain couples TRBV28 to TRBJ1-6; TRBD1 aligns across 9 bases. The CDR3 is made up of 14 amino acids. Per germline, CDR1 MDHEN and CDR2 SYDVKM. The CDR3 DNA reads as TGTGCAGTTATGACCGGGACAGGGAATTCACCCCTCCACTTT. It encodes CAVMTGTGNSPLHF.

This clone has a single count. The gene calls are TRBV3-1 (or the pseudogene TRBV3-2) and TRBJ1-4; D may be TRBD1 (6 bases). CDR3 length: 15 residues. The germline V gene encodes CDR1 LGHDT and CDR2 YNNKEL (reference sequence). Deletions cut 1 base from V and 10 bases from J, with 16 bases between. The CDR3 nucleotides are TGTGCCAGCAGCCAAGTGGGGGGCGTAGGGGGAAAACTGTTTTTT. Amino acid sequence: CASSQVGGVGGKLFF.

This clone was seen just once. V and J are TRBV5-6 and TRBJ2-3; TRBD2 agrees at 8 bases. CDR3 length equals 16 residues. Germline V lookup: CDR1 SGHDT, CDR2 YYEEEE. V lost 3 bases and J lost 1; bases outside the gene matches: 7. CDR3 coding DNA: TGTGCCAGCAGCTCGACGGGGACTAGTCGCACAGATACGCAGTATTTT. Translated, it gives CASSSTGTSRTDTQYF.

The chain has TRBV4-2 and TRBJ2-3; TRBD1 is a possible D gene (5 bases). Trimming cost V 0 bases and J 5 bases, with 18 bases left between them. The germline V gene has CDR1 LGHNA and CDR2 YNFKEQ. This CDR3 is 17 amino acids long. CDR3 coding DNA: TGTGCCAGCAGCCAAGACCCAGACAGTCACGATCTAGATACGCAGTATTTT. It specifies CASSQDPDSHDLDTQYF.

The chain recombines TRBV10-3 with TRBJ2-5; 8 positions match TRBD1. Per germline, CDR1 ENHRY and CDR2 SYGVKD. V lost 6 bases and J lost 1; bases outside the gene matches: 1. The CDR3 runs 13 residues. The CDR3 bases are TGTGCCATCAGCGGGACAGGCCAAGAGACCCAGTACTTC. This encodes CAISGTGQETQYF.

The chain has TRBV28 and TRBJ1-2; tentative D call: TRBD1 (5 bases). The CDR3 consists of 15 residues. Trimming took off 5 bases at V and 10 bases at J, with 23 bases between the two ends. CDR1 is MDHEN and CDR2 is SYDVKM in the germline V gene. Here the CDR3 reads CASSPQGSLWGNYTF. CDR3 DNA: TGTGCCAGCAGTCCCCAGGGAAGTCTGTGGGGTAACTACACCTTC.

This chain links TRBV5-1 with TRBJ1-4; the match to TRBD1 covers 8 bases. With 6 bases clipped from V and 3 bases from J, the junction kept 4 bases outside the gene matches. The length of the CDR3 is 14 residues. Germline V gene data show CDR1 as SGHRS and CDR2 as YFSETQ. In DNA form, the CDR3 reads TGCGCCAGCACATCGACAGGGGCTAATGAAAAACTGTTTTTT. Protein: CASTSTGANEKLFF.

The J gene is TRBJ2-7, the V gene TRBV7-2; 9 bases fit TRBD1. The germline gives CDR1 SGHTA, CDR2 FQGNSA. Germline trimming cut 5 bases from V and 6 bases from J; bases unmatched to any gene: 11. The CDR3 runs 15 residues. The CDR3 is CASSGPGQGGGEQYF. Here the CDR3 DNA reads TGTGCCAGCAGCGGACCGGGACAGGGCGGTGGCGAGCAGTACTTC.

The chain links TRBV7-2 to TRBJ2-2; 7 positions match TRBD2. The CDR3 has 16 residues. Germline V lookup: CDR1 SGHTA, CDR2 FQGNSA. V lost 5 bases and J lost 4; bases outside the gene matches: 10. The CDR3 nucleotides read TGTGCCAGCAGCCCCCGGGGAGCGGGGCTCACCGGGGAGCTGTTTTTT. Translation gives CASSPRGAGLTGELFF.

The chain combines TRBV28 with TRBJ2-2, with 11 bases aligning to TRBD1. The V and J ends lost 6 bases and 6 bases, in that order; junction bases with no gene match: 6. Per the germline V gene, CDR1 is MDHEN and CDR2 is SYDVKM. The CDR3 has 15 amino acids. The CDR3 region has the DNA TGTGCCAGCAGCCGCGGGACAGGGGGACCCGGGGAGCTGTTTTTT. It codes for CASSRGTGGPGELFF. The variable domain in full, completed from reference TRBV28 and TRBJ2-2, reads DVKVTQSSRYLVKRTGEKVFLECVQDMDHENMFWYRQDPGLGLRLIYFSYDVKMKEKGDIPEGYSVSREKKERFSLILESASTNQTSMYLCASSRGTGGPGELFFGEGSRLTVL.